The T cell receptor (beta chain) described here comes from a study of monozygotic twins with inflammatory bowel disease. This CDR3 has 15 amino acids. Germline V gives CDR1 DFQATT, CDR2 SNEGSKA (reference sequence). TCRdb re-called the 5' RACE reads and shows each CDR3 protein once, DNA omitted. The sample holds 420,000 or so distinct CDR3 sequences. Sequencing input: blood. The chain links TRBV20-1 to TRBJ1-2. The TCR comes from a human donor with ulcerative colitis or Crohn's disease, or a healthy co-twin of an affected twin (not recorded which). CDR3 loop: CSRTNIRIGDYGYTF.